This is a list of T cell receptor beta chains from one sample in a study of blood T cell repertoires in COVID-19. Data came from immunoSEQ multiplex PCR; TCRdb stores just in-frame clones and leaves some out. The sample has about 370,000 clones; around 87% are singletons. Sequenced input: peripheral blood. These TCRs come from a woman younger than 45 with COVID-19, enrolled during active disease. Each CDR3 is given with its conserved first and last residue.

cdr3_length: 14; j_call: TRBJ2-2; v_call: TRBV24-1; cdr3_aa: CATRGTGNTGELFF
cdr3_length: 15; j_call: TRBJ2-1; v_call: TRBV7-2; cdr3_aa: CASSFDRGSYNEQFF
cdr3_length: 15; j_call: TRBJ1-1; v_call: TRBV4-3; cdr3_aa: CASSRSGQRNTEAFF
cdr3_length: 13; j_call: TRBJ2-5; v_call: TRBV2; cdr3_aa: CASSGLAPGTQYF
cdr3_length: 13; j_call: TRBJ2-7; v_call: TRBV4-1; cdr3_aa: CASSHHGAYEQYF
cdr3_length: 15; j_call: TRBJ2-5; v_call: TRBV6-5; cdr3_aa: CASRQTGLVGETQYF
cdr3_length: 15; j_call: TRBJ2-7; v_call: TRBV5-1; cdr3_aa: CASSSATGGAYEQYF
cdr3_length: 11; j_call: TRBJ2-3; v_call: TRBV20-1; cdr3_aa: CSARVLDTQYF
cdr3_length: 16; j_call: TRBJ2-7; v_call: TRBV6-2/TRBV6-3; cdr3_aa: CASSSFSGGRSYEQYF
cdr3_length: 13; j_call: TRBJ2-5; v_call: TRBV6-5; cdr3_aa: CASRLTLAGTQYF
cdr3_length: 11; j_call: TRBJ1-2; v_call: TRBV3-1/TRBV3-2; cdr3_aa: CASSQQDGYTF
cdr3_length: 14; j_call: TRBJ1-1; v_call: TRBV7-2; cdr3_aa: CASSLVRVGTEAFF
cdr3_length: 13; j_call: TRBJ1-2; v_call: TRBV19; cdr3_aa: CASTPSGVYGYTF
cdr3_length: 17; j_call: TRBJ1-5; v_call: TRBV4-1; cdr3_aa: CASSRVIRDRGSQPQHF
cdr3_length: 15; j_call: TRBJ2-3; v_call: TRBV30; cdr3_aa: CAWAPGQGYTDTQYF
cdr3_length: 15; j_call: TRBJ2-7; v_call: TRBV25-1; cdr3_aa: CASSELSGYEDEQYF
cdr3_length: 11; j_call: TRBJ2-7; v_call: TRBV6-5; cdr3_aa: CASKELYEQYF
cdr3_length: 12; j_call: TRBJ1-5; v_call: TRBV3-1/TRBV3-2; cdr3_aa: CASSQGDSLQHF
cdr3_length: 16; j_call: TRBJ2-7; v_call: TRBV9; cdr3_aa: CASSPNLGTSSYEQYF
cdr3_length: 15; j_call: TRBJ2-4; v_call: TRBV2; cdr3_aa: CASSDDRDGKNIQYF
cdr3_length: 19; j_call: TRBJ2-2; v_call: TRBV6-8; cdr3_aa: CASSYLNQRLAGYTGELFF
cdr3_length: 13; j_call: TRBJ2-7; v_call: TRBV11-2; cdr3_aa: CASSLVSDTGQYF
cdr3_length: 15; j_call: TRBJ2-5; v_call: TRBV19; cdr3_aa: CASSPGAGVGETQYF
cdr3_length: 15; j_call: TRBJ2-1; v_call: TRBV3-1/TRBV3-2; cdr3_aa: CASSQGGGVYNEQFF
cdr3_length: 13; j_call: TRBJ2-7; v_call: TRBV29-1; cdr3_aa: CSVGLAGGGEQYF
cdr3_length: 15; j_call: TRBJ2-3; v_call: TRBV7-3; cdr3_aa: CASSLVRVGTDTQYF
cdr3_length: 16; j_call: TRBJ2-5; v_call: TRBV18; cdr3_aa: CASSTGTGRRWETQYF
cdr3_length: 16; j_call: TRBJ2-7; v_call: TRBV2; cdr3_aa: CASSANRDRSSYEQYF
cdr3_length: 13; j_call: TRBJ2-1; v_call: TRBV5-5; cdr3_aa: CASRPAGSDEQFF
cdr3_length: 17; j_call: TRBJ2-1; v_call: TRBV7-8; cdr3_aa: CASSSFPLGGVEDEQFF
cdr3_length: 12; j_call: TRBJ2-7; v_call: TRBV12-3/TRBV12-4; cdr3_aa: CASSLFLYEQYF
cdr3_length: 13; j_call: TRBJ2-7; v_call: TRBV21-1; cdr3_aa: CASSKLRTAEQYF
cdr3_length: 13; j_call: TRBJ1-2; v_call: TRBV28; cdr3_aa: CASSFAGNYGYTF
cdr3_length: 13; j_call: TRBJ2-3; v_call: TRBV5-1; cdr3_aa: CASSSSGTDTQYF
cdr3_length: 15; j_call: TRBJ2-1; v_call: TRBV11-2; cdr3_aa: CASSTSGRATNEQFF
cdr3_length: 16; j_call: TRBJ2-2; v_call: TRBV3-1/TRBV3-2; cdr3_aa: CASSLRGAGGVGELFF
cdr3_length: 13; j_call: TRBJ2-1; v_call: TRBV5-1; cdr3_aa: CASTGGQVNEQFF
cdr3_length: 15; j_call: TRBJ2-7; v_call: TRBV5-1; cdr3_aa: CASSWGLVAGYEQYF
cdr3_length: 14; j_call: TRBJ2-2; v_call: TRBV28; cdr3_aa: CASRGTGNTGELFF
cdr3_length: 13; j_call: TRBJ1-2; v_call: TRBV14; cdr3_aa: CASSLGQGYGYTF
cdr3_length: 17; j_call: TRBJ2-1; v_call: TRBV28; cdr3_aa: CASSLLTSGGRYNEQFF
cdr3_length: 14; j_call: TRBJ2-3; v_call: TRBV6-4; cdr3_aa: CASSDSAGSDTQYF
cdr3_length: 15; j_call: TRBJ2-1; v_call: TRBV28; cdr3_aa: CASSLAAGGTNEQFF
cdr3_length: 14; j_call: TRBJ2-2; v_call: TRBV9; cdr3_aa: CASSVVSGTGELFF
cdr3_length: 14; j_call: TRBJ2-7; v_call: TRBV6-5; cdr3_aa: CASSSPGLGNKQYF
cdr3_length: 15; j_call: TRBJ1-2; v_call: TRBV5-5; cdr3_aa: CASSPRTGQLYGYTF
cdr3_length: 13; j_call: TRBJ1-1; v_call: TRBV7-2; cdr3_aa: CASSWDRGTEAFF
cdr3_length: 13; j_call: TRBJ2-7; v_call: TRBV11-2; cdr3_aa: CASSIRDRGFQYF
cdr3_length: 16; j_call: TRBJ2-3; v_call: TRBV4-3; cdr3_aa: CASSQGLTSLTDTQYF
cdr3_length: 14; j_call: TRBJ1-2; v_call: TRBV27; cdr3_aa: CASSLSRWPSGYTF
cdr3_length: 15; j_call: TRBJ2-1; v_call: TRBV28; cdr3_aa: CASSRRDSSYNEQFF
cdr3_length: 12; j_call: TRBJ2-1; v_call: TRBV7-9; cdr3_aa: CASSLNPGEQFF
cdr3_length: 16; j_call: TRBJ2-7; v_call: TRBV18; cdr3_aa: CASSPTSSGLSYEQYF
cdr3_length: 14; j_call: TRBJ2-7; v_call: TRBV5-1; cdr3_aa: CASSLTGQGREQYF
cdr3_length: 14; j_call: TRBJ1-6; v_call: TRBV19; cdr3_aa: CASSTDRANSPLHF